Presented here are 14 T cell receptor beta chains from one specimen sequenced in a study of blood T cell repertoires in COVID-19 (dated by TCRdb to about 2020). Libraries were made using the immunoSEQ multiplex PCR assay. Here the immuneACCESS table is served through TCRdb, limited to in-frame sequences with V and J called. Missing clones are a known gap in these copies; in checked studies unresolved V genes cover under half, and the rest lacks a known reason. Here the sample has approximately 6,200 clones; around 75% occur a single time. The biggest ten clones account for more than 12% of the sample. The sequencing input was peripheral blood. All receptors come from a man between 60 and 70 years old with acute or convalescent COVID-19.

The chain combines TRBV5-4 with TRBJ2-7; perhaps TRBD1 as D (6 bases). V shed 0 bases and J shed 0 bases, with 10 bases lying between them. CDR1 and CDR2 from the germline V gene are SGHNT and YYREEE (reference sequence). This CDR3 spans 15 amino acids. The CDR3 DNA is TGTGCCAGCAGCTTGGATCGGGGACACTCCTACGAGCAGTACTTC. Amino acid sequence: CASSLDRGHSYEQYF. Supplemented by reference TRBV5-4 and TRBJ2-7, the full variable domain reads ETGVTQSPTHLIKTRGQQVTLRCSSQSGHNTVSWYQQALGQGPQFIFQYYREEENGRGNFPPRFSGLQFPNYSSELNVNALELDDSALYLCASSLDRGHSYEQYFGPGTRLTVT.

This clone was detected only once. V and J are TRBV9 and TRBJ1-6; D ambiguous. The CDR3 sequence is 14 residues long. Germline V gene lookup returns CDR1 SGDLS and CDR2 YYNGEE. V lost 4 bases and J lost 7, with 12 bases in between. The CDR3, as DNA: TGTGCCAGCAGCTACGGGCCGGGAAATTCACCCCTCCACTTT. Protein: CASSYGPGNSPLHF. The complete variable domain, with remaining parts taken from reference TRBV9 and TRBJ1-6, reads DSGVTQTPKHLITATGQRVTLRCSPRSGDLSVYWYQQSLDQGLQFLIQYYNGEERAKGNILERFSAQQFPDLHSELNLSSLELGDSALYFCASSYGPGNSPLHFGNGTRLTVT.

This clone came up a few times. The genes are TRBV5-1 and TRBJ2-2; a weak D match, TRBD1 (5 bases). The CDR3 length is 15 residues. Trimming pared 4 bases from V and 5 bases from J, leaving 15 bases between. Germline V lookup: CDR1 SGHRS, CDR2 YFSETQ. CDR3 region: CASSLQLTGTGELFF. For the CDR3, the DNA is TGCGCCAGCAGCCTCCAATTAACAGGAACCGGGGAGCTGTTTTTT.

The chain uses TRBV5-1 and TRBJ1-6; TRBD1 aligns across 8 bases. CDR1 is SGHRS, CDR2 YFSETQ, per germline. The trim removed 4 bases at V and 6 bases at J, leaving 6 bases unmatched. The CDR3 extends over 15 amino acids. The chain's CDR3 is CASSTDRVSNSPLHF. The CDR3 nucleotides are TGCGCCAGCAGCACGGACAGGGTCAGTAATTCACCCCTCCACTTT.

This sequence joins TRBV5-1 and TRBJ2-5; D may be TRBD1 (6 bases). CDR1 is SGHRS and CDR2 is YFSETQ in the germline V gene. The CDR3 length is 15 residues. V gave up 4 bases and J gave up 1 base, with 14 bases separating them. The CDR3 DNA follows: TGCGCCAGCAGCCCTGGGGGCAGGGGCCAAGAGACCCAGTACTTC. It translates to CASSPGGRGQETQYF.

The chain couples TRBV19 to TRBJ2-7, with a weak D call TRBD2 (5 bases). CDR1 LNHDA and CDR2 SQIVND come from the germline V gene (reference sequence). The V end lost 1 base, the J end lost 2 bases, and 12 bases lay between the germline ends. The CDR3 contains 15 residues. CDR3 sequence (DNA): TGTGCCAGTAGTATAGCTGCAGGAGGAACCTACGAGCAGTACTTC. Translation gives CASSIAAGGTYEQYF.

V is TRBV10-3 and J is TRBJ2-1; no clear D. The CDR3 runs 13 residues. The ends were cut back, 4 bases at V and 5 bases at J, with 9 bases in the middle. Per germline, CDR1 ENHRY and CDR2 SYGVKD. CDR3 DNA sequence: TGTGCCATCAGTGCGGTTTCTGACAATGAGCAGTTCTTC. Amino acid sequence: CAISAVSDNEQFF.

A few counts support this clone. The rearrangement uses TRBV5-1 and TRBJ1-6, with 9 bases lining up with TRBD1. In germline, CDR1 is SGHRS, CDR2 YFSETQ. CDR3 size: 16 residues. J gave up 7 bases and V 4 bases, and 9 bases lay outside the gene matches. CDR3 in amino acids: CASSANRGLENSPLHF. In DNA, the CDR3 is TGCGCCAGCAGCGCCAACAGGGGGCTGGAGAATTCACCCCTCCACTTT.

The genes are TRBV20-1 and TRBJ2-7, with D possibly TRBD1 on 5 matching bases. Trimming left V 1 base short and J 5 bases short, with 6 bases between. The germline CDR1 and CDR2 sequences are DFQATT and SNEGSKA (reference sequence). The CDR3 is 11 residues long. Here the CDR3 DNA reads TGCAGTGCTAGAGCAGGGCACGAGCAGTACTTC. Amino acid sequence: CSARAGHEQYF.

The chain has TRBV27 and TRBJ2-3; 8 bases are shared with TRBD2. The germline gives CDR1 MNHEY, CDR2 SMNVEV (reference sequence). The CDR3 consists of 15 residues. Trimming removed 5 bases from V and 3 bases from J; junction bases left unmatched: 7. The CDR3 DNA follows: TGTGCCAGCAGTCTTAGCGGGACGAGGACAGATACGCAGTATTTT. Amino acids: CASSLSGTRTDTQYF.

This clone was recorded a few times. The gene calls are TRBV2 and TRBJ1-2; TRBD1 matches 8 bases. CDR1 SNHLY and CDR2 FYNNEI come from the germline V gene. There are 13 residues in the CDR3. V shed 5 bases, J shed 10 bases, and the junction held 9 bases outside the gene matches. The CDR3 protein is CASSLGQGRVYTF. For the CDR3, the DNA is TGTGCCAGCAGTCTAGGACAGGGAAGGGTCTACACCTTC.

CDR3: CASSLRRGLAESSTDTQYF. CDR3 in DNA: TGTGCCAGCAGCTTACGTCGTGGACTAGCGGAGTCTAGCACAGATACGCAGTATTTT. V and J are TRBV11-2 and TRBJ2-3, with 10 bases fitting TRBD2. The CDR3 has 19 amino acids. The junction had 11 bases not matched to a gene; V was cut back by 2 bases and J by 0 bases. Germline-derived CDR1 and CDR2 are SGHAT and FQNNGV.

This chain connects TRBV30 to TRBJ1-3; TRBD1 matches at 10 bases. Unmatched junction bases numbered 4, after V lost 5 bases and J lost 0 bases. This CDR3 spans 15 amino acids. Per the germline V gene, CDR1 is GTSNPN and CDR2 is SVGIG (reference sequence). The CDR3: CAWDRGQDSGNTIYF. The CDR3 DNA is TGTGCCTGGGACAGGGGGCAAGACTCTGGAAACACCATATATTTT. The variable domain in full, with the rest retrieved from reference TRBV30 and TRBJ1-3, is SQTIHQWPATLVQPVGSPLSLECTVEGTSNPNLYWYRQAAGRGLQLLFYSVGIGQISSEVPQNLSASRPQDRQFILSSKKLLLSDSGFYLCAWDRGQDSGNTIYFGEGSWLTVV.

The CDR3 reads CASSPFHEQFF. DNA of the CDR3: TGTGCCAGCAGCCCGTTTCATGAGCAGTTCTTC. The gene calls are TRBV7-8 and TRBJ2-1; D ambiguous. This CDR3 has 11 amino acids. The V end was cut by 5 bases, the J end by 8 bases, with 7 bases between. Per the germline V gene, CDR1 is SGHVS and CDR2 is FQNEAQ.